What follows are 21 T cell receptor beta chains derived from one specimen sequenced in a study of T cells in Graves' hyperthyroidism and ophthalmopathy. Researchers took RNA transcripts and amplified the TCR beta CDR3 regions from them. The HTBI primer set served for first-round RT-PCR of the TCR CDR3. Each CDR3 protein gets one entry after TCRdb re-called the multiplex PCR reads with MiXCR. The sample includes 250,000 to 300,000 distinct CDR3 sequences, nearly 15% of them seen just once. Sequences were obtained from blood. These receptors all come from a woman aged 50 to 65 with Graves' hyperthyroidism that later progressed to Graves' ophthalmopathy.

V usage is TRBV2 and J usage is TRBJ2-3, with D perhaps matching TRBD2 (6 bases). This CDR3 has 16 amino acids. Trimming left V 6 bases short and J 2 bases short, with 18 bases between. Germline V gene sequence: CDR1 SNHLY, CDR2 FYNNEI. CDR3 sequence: CASRKGQAGSTDTQYF. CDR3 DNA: TGTGCCAGCAGAAAAGGACAAGCGGGCTCCACAGATACGCAGTATTTT.

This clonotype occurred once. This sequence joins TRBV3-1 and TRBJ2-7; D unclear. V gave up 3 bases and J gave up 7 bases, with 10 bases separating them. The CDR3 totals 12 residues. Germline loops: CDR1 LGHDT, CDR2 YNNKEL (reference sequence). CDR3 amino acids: CASSHGLGEQYF. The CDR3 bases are TGTGCCAGCAGCCACGGGTTGGGGGAGCAGTACTTC.

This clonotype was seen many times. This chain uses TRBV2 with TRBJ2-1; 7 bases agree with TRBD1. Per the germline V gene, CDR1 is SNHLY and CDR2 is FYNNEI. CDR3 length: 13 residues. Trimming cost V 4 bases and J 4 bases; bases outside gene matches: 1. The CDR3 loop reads CASSGQGYNEQFF. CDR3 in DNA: TGTGCCAGCAGTGGACAGGGATACAATGAGCAGTTCTTC.

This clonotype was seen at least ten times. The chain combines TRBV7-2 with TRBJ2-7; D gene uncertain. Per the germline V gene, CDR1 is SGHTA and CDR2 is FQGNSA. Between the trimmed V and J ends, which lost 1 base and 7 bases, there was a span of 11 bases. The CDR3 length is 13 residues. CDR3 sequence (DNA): TGTGCCAGCAGCTTAGTCGTATGGGAAGAGCAGTACTTC. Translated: CASSLVVWEEQYF.

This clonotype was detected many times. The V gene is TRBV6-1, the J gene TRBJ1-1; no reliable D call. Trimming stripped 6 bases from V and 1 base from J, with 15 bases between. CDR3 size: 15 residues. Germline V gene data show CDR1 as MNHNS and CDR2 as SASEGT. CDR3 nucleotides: TGTGCCAGCAGACCCATCTCTCGACAGAACACTGAAGCTTTCTTT. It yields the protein CASRPISRQNTEAFF.

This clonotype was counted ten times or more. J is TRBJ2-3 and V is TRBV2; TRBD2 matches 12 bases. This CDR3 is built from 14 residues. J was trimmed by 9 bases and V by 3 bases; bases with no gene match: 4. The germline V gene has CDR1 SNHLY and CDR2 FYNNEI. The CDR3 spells CASSEGTSGFTQYF. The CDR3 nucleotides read TGTGCCAGCAGTGAGGGGACTAGCGGGTTCACGCAGTATTTT.

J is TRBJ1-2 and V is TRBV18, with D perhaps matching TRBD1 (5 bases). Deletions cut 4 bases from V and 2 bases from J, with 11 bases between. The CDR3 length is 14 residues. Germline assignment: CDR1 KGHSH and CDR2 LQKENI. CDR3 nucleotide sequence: TGTGCCAGCTCACGTACGGGACCCAACTATGGCTACACCTTC. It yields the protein CASSRTGPNYGYTF.

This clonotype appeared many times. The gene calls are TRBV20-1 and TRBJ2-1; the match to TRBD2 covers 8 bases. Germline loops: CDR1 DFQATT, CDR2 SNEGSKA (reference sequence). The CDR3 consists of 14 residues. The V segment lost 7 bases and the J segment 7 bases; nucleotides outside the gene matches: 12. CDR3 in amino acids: CSVTGGAVGNEQFF. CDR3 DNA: TGCAGTGTAACGGGGGGGGCTGTTGGAAATGAGCAGTTCTTC.

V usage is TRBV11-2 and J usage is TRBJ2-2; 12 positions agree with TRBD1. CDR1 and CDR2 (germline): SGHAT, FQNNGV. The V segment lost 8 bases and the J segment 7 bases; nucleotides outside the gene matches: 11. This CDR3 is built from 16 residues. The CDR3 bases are TGTGCCAGCCTTACCGGGACAGGGGGCATCGGCGGGGAGCTGTTTTTT. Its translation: CASLTGTGGIGGELFF.

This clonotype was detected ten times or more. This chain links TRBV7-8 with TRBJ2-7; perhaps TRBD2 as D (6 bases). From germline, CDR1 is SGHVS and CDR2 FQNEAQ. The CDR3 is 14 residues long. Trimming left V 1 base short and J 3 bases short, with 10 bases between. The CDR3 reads CASSLVLGGYEQYF. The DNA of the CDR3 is TGTGCCAGCAGCTTAGTTCTGGGGGGCTACGAGCAGTACTTC.

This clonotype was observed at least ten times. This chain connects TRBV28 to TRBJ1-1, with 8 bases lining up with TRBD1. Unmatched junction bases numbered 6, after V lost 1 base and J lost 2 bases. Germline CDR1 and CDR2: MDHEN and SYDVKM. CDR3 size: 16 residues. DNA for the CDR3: TGTGCCAGCAGTTTATCCCCTGGACAGGGAAACACTGAAGCTTTCTTT. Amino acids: CASSLSPGQGNTEAFF. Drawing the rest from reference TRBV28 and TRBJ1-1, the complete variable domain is DVKVTQSSRYLVKRTGEKVFLECVQDMDHENMFWYRQDPGLGLRLIYFSYDVKMKEKGDIPEGYSVSREKKERFSLILESASTNQTSMYLCASSLSPGQGNTEAFFGQGTRLTVV.

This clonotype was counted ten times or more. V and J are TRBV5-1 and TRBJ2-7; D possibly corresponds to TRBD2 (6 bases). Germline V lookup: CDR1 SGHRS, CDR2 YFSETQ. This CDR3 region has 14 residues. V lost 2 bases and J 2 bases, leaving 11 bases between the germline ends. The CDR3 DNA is TGCGCCAGCAGCTTACGGAGGGACCCCTACGAGCAGTACTTC. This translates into CASSLRRDPYEQYF.

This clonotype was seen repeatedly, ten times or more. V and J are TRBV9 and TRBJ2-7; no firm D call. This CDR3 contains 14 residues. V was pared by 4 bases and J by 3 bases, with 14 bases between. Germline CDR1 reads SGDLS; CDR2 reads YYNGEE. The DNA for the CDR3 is TGTGCCAGCAGCCCCCAGATAGATCTCTACGAGCAGTACTTC. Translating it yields CASSPQIDLYEQYF. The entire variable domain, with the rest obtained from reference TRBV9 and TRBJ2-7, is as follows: DSGVTQTPKHLITATGQRVTLRCSPRSGDLSVYWYQQSLDQGLQFLIQYYNGEERAKGNILERFSAQQFPDLHSELNLSSLELGDSALYFCASSPQIDLYEQYFGPGTRLTVT.

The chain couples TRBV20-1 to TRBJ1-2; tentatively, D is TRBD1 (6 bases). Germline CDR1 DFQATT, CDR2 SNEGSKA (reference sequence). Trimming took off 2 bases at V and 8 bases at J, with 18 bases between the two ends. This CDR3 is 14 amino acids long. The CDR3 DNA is TGCAGTGCTAGACGCCACAGGGTTTTAGGAGGCTACACCTTC. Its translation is CSARRHRVLGGYTF.

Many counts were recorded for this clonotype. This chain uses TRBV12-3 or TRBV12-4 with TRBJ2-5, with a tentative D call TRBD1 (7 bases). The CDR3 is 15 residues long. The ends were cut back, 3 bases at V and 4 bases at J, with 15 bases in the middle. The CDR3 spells CASSFPAGGGETQYF. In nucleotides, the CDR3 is TGTGCCAGCAGTTTCCCAGCAGGGGGAGGAGAGACCCAGTACTTC.

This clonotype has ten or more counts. The CDR3 sequence: CSARVSPGQIQETQYF. CDR3 DNA: TGCAGTGCTAGAGTTTCGCCCGGACAGATCCAAGAGACCCAGTACTTC. The chain employs TRBV20-1 and TRBJ2-5, with a possible D match to TRBD1 (6 bases). Germline V gene lookup returns CDR1 DFQATT and CDR2 SNEGSKA (reference sequence). Trimming pared 1 base from V and 1 base from J, leaving 16 bases between. The CDR3 sequence is 16 residues long.

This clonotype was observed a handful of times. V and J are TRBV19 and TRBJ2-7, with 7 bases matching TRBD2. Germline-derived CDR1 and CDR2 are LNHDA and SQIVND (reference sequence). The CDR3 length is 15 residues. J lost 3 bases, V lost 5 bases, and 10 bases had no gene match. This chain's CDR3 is CASSSSSGPIYEQYF. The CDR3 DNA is TGTGCCAGTAGTTCCTCTAGCGGCCCTATCTACGAGCAGTACTTC.

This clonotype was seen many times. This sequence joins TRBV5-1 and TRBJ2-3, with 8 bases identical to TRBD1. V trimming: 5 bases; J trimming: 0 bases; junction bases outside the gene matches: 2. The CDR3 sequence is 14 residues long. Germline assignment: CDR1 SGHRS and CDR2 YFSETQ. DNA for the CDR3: TGCGCCAGCAGTGGGACAGGAAGCACAGATACGCAGTATTTT. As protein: CASSGTGSTDTQYF.

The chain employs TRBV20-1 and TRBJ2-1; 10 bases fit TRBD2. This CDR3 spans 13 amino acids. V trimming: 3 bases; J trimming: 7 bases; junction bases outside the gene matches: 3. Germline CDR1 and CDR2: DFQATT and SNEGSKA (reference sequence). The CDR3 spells CSASRAGGNEQFF. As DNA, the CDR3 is TGCAGTGCTAGCAGAGCGGGAGGGAATGAGCAGTTCTTC.

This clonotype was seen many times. DNA of the CDR3: TGTGCCAGCAGTCTCCTGGAGGACAGTACCGGGGAGCTGTTTTTT. Translation gives CASSLLEDSTGELFF. The chain couples TRBV12-3 or TRBV12-4 to TRBJ2-2; D perhaps matches TRBD1 (6 bases). The V end was cut by 5 bases, the J end by 5 bases, with 15 bases between. CDR3 size: 15 residues.

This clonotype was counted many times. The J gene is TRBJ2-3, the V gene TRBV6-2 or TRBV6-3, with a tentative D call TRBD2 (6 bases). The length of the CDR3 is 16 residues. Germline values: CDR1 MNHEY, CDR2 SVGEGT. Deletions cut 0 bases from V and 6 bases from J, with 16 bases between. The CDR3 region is CASSYSGTAGFDTQYF. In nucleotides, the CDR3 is TGTGCCAGCAGTTACTCGGGGACGGCGGGGTTTGATACGCAGTATTTT.